One and the same sample provided the 17 T cell receptor beta chains below, sequenced in a study of TIL therapy for anti-PD-1-resistant metastatic lung cancer. Time point indicated: pre-treatment sample, taken before nivolumab and TIL therapy. The immunoSEQ assay was v3. Some clones are missing from TCRdb's copy, which holds only in-frame ones; the method was immunoSEQ multiplex PCR. Here the sample spans tens of thousands of clones, around 87% being singletons. The material was blood, obtained at baseline. These receptors were taken from a person aged 25 to 80 with non-small cell lung cancer.

The chain combines TRBV4-1 with TRBJ2-1; the match to TRBD2 covers 8 bases. The CDR3 has 16 amino acids. Germline V gene data show CDR1 as MGHRA and CDR2 as YSYEKL. V gave up 0 bases and J gave up 3 bases; unmatched junction bases: 4. Here the CDR3 DNA reads TGCGCCAGCAGCCAAGATAAGCGGGGGATCTACAATGAGCAGTTCTTC. The encoded protein is CASSQDKRGIYNEQFF.

The J gene is TRBJ1-1, the V gene TRBV5-1, with 9 bases identical to TRBD1. The V and J ends lost 7 bases and 1 base, in that order; junction bases with no gene match: 8. From germline, CDR1 is SGHRS and CDR2 YFSETQ. The CDR3 spans 15 residues. As DNA, the CDR3 is TGCGCCAGCCTGGCAGGGGACAGGGCGAACACTGAAGCTTTCTTT. Translating it yields CASLAGDRANTEAFF.

The genes are TRBV28 and TRBJ2-4, with a tentative D call TRBD1 (6 bases). The CDR3 runs to 16 residues. V was clipped by 6 bases and J by 0 bases, with 15 bases between them. Germline V lookup: CDR1 MDHEN, CDR2 SYDVKM. CDR3 amino acids: CASRYTGSLAKNIQYF. The CDR3 DNA reads as TGTGCCAGCAGATACACAGGGTCCTTAGCCAAAAACATTCAGTACTTC.

This sequence joins TRBV9 and TRBJ2-7, with a weak D call TRBD2 (5 bases). With 3 bases removed from V and 3 bases from J, the gap between germline ends came to 10 bases. Per germline, CDR1 SGDLS and CDR2 YYNGEE. This CDR3 has 13 amino acids. The CDR3 DNA reads as TGTGCCAGCAGCGCAGACTACGGCTACGAGCAGTACTTC. Translating gives CASSADYGYEQYF.

This clone was seen only once. This chain links TRBV4-1 with TRBJ2-1; 12 nucleotides agree with TRBD2. V shed 4 bases, J shed 7 bases, and the junction held 5 bases outside the gene matches. Per germline, CDR1 MGHRA and CDR2 YSYEKL. The CDR3 loop spans 15 amino acids. CDR3 DNA sequence: TGCGCCAGCAGCCCTAGCGGGGGGGCTCTGAATGAGCAGTTCTTC. The encoded protein is CASSPSGGALNEQFF.

This sequence joins TRBV27 and TRBJ1-5, with D possibly being TRBD1 (5 bases). Trimming took off 3 bases at V and 4 bases at J, with 10 bases between the two ends. Germline V gene lookup returns CDR1 MNHEY and CDR2 SMNVEV (reference sequence). The CDR3 is 14 amino acids. Here the CDR3 reads CASSFAGRNQPQHF. CDR3 coding DNA: TGTGCCAGCAGTTTCGCGGGGCGAAATCAGCCCCAGCATTTT.

This clone was counted only a few times. V and J are TRBV4-1 and TRBJ1-1, with 7 positions matching TRBD1. The CDR3 runs to 13 residues. Germline values: CDR1 MGHRA, CDR2 YSYEKL. Trimming cost V 2 bases and J 6 bases; bases outside gene matches: 3. The CDR3 loop reads CASSQNRGSEAFF. The CDR3 nucleotides read TGCGCCAGCAGCCAAAACAGGGGCTCTGAAGCTTTCTTT.

This clone was recorded once. The chain combines TRBV27 with TRBJ2-6; TRBD1 agrees at 10 bases. J was trimmed by 0 bases and V by 5 bases; bases with no gene match: 13. The CDR3 length is 20 residues. CDR1 MNHEY and CDR2 SMNVEV come from the germline V gene (reference sequence). The CDR3 loop is CASSSRTGGISPSGANVLTF. The CDR3 bases are TGTGCCAGCAGTAGCCGGACAGGGGGGATATCACCCTCTGGGGCCAACGTCCTGACTTTC.

The chain carries TRBV6-5 and TRBJ2-7; D gene uncertain. Germline lookup yields CDR1 MNHEY and CDR2 SVGAGI. V was pared by 10 bases and J by 0 bases, with 10 bases between. This CDR3 comprises 12 residues. This CDR3 is CATGYTSYEQYF. The CDR3 coding sequence is TGTGCCACCGGATATACCTCCTACGAGCAGTACTTC.

The V and J genes are TRBV6-5 and TRBJ2-2; the match to TRBD1 covers 7 bases. Per germline, CDR1 MNHEY and CDR2 SVGAGI. Trimming at V came to 6 bases and at J to 7 bases, leaving 5 bases not matched to a gene. This CDR3 spans 13 amino acids. The chain's CDR3 is CASRETGLGELFF. The CDR3 DNA reads TGTGCCAGCAGGGAGACAGGGCTCGGGGAGCTGTTTTTT.

This chain joins TRBV18 and TRBJ2-1; D ambiguous. The CDR3 totals 17 residues. The germline gives CDR1 KGHSH, CDR2 LQKENI. Trimming took 0 bases from V and 3 from J, leaving 15 bases between them. The CDR3 DNA sequence: TGTGCCAGCTCACCACCCGGTCAAAGGGCGGACTACAATGAGCAGTTCTTC. It encodes CASSPPGQRADYNEQFF.

The chain couples TRBV3-1 (or the pseudogene TRBV3-2) to TRBJ1-2; D call uncertain. The CDR3 is 12 residues long. Germline V gene sequence: CDR1 LGHDT, CDR2 YNNKEL (reference sequence). V lost 11 bases, J lost 1 base, and 11 bases lay in between. CDR3 DNA sequence: TGTGCCGCACAGAGTTTTAACTATGGCTACACCTTC. The encoded protein is CAAQSFNYGYTF.

V is TRBV9 and J is TRBJ2-1, with a weak D call TRBD1 (5 bases). The CDR3 is made up of 12 amino acids. Trimming took 3 bases from V and 9 from J, leaving 10 bases between them. Per germline, CDR1 SGDLS and CDR2 YYNGEE. The CDR3 loop is CASSDSTGEQFF. CDR3 in DNA: TGTGCCAGCAGCGACTCTACAGGTGAGCAGTTCTTC. The whole variable domain, filled in from reference TRBV9 and TRBJ2-1, reads DSGVTQTPKHLITATGQRVTLRCSPRSGDLSVYWYQQSLDQGLQFLIQYYNGEERAKGNILERFSAQQFPDLHSELNLSSLELGDSALYFCASSDSTGEQFFGPGTRLTVL.

DNA for the CDR3: TGTGCCAGCAGCTTGCTATACGGGCCCCCCTACAATGAGCAGTTCTTC. Encoded protein: CASSLLYGPPYNEQFF. This sequence joins TRBV7-2 and TRBJ2-1; D uncertain. Germline assignment: CDR1 SGHTA and CDR2 FQGNSA. The CDR3 covers 16 residues. Trimming cost V 3 bases and J 2 bases, with 14 bases left between them.

The chain combines TRBV24-1 with TRBJ1-1; TRBD1 might be the D (6 bases). The V end was cut by 4 bases, the J end by 1 base, with 21 bases between. This CDR3 has 18 amino acids. The germline gives CDR1 KGHDR, CDR2 SFDVKD. Here the CDR3 DNA reads TGTGCCACCAGTGACAACCCTAAAAACAGGGAAAAGAACACTGAAGCTTTCTTT. The encoded protein is CATSDNPKNREKNTEAFF.

This chain joins TRBV3-1 (or the pseudogene TRBV3-2) and TRBJ2-3; D might be TRBD2 (5 bases). Germline V lookup: CDR1 LGHDT, CDR2 YNNKEL (reference sequence). The CDR3 sequence is 13 residues long. Deletions cut 0 bases from V and 6 bases from J, with 7 bases between. The chain's CDR3 is CASSQEGGDTQYF. For the CDR3, the DNA is TGTGCCAGCAGCCAAGAGGGCGGGGATACGCAGTATTTT.

This clone was counted a few times. The rearrangement joins TRBV18 to TRBJ1-1; D remains ambiguous. Germline-derived CDR1 and CDR2 are KGHSH and LQKENI. The CDR3 length is 12 residues. V was shortened by 0 bases and J by 1 base, with 0 bases between the two germline ends. DNA of the CDR3: TGTGCCAGCTCACCACCGAACACTGAAGCTTTCTTT. Its translation: CASSPPNTEAFF.